This is a list of T cell receptor beta chains from one sample in a study of blood T cell repertoires in COVID-19. Clones were read by immunoSEQ multiplex PCR, and TCRdb kept only the in-frame ones, dropping some. The sample contains roughly 130,000 clones, around 80% of which appear only once. Sequenced: peripheral blood. The receptors derive from a man aged 55 to 70 with active or convalescent COVID-19. The CDR3 runs from the conserved cysteine through the conserved F or W. A D gene is named only where the DNA matches it firmly. The size of a clone is reported for some rows only, either as once, few or many, or as a class for expanded clones.

clone_size: NA; j_call: TRBJ1-2; v_call: TRBV4-3; d_call: NA; cdr3_length: 14; cdr3_nt: TGCGCCAGCAGTAAACAGGTCGGGAACTATGGCTACACCTTC; cdr3_aa: CASSKQVGNYGYTF
clone_size: once; j_call: TRBJ2-7; v_call: TRBV6-2/TRBV6-3; d_call: NA; cdr3_length: 12; cdr3_nt: TGTGCCAGCAGTTACGGCAGATACGAGCAGTACTTC; cdr3_aa: CASSYGRYEQYF
clone_size: once; j_call: TRBJ2-4; v_call: TRBV2; d_call: NA; cdr3_length: 14; cdr3_nt: TGTGCCAGCAGGCCCGGTACGGGCAAAAACATTCAGTACTTC; cdr3_aa: CASRPGTGKNIQYF
clone_size: NA; j_call: TRBJ2-7; v_call: TRBV11-2; d_call: TRBD1; cdr3_length: 16; cdr3_nt: TGTGCCAGCAGCGTAACAGGGGCCCCTTTTACCTACGAGCAGTACTTC; cdr3_aa: CASSVTGAPFTYEQYF
clone_size: NA; j_call: TRBJ2-2; v_call: TRBV19; d_call: TRBD2; cdr3_length: 14; cdr3_nt: TGTGCCAGTAGTATTTGGGGGAGGGACGGGGAGCTGTTTTTT; cdr3_aa: CASSIWGRDGELFF
clone_size: NA; j_call: TRBJ1-2; v_call: TRBV5-6; d_call: NA; cdr3_length: 14; cdr3_nt: TGTGCCAGCAGCTTCATACCCAGGCTTGGCGGCTACACCTTC; cdr3_aa: CASSFIPRLGGYTF
clone_size: NA; j_call: TRBJ2-3; v_call: TRBV2; d_call: NA; cdr3_length: 13; cdr3_nt: TGTGCCAGCACCGAGAGGGTAGTGGATACGCAGTATTTT; cdr3_aa: CASTERVVDTQYF
clone_size: NA; j_call: TRBJ2-7; v_call: TRBV19; d_call: TRBD2; cdr3_length: 16; cdr3_nt: TGTGCCAGTAGTACGGCAGCGGGAGACTTCTCCTACGAGCAGTACTTC; cdr3_aa: CASSTAAGDFSYEQYF
clone_size: NA; j_call: TRBJ2-7; v_call: TRBV5-1; d_call: TRBD2; cdr3_length: 16; cdr3_nt: TGCGCCAGCAGCAGCCCCGGGACTAGCGTCCCCTACGAGCAGTACTTC; cdr3_aa: CASSSPGTSVPYEQYF
clone_size: NA; j_call: TRBJ2-1; v_call: TRBV5-5; d_call: TRBD2; cdr3_length: 17; cdr3_nt: TGTGCCAGCAGCTTGCATGGGCTAGCGGGGGTTTACAATGAGCAGTTCTTC; cdr3_aa: CASSLHGLAGVYNEQFF
clone_size: NA; j_call: TRBJ1-1; v_call: TRBV2; d_call: NA; cdr3_length: 15; cdr3_nt: TGTGCCAGCAGTGAATGGGGCAGGGTTAACACTGAAGCTTTCTTT; cdr3_aa: CASSEWGRVNTEAFF
clone_size: NA; j_call: TRBJ2-5; v_call: TRBV7-2; d_call: TRBD2; cdr3_length: 16; cdr3_nt: TGTGCCAGCAGCTTAGTAGCGGGATTGGGAAAAGAGACCCAGTACTTC; cdr3_aa: CASSLVAGLGKETQYF
clone_size: once; j_call: TRBJ2-6; v_call: TRBV28; d_call: NA; cdr3_length: 13; cdr3_nt: TGTGCCAGCAGTCTGAAGGGAGGCAACGTCCTGACTTTC; cdr3_aa: CASSLKGGNVLTF
clone_size: NA; j_call: TRBJ2-3; v_call: TRBV21-1; d_call: NA; cdr3_length: 14; cdr3_nt: TGTGCCAGCTGCGACAGGGGAAGGACAGATACGCAGTATTTT; cdr3_aa: CASCDRGRTDTQYF
clone_size: NA; j_call: TRBJ1-1; v_call: TRBV19; d_call: TRBD1; cdr3_length: 17; cdr3_nt: TGTGCCAGTAGTATGTGGACAGGGGGCATGACGAGCACTGAAGCTTTCTTT; cdr3_aa: CASSMWTGGMTSTEAFF
clone_size: NA; j_call: TRBJ2-7; v_call: TRBV7-3; d_call: TRBD2; cdr3_length: 15; cdr3_nt: TGTGCCAGCAGCTTAGGGCTAGCGGGATCCTACGAGCAGTACTTC; cdr3_aa: CASSLGLAGSYEQYF
clone_size: NA; j_call: TRBJ1-6; v_call: TRBV25-1; d_call: NA; cdr3_length: 15; cdr3_nt: TGTGCCAGCAGTGAATTTCGGGGTTCAAATTCACCCCTCCACTTT; cdr3_aa: CASSEFRGSNSPLHF
clone_size: NA; j_call: TRBJ2-5; v_call: TRBV24-1; d_call: TRBD1; cdr3_length: 17; cdr3_nt: TGTGCCACCAGTGATTTGCGCGGGACAGGCGACCAAGAGACCCAGTACTTC; cdr3_aa: CATSDLRGTGDQETQYF
clone_size: NA; j_call: TRBJ2-7; v_call: TRBV6-5; d_call: NA; cdr3_length: 13; cdr3_nt: TGTGCCAGCAGTTCCGACAGGTCTCGTGAGCAGTACTTC; cdr3_aa: CASSSDRSREQYF
clone_size: NA; j_call: TRBJ1-2; v_call: TRBV7-9; d_call: NA; cdr3_length: 13; cdr3_nt: TGTGCCAGCAGCTTAGACGGGAGCTATGGCTACACCTTC; cdr3_aa: CASSLDGSYGYTF
clone_size: NA; j_call: TRBJ2-3; v_call: TRBV15; d_call: TRBD1; cdr3_length: 13; cdr3_nt: TGTGCCACCAGGCAGGGGGCTACAGATACGCAGTATTTT; cdr3_aa: CATRQGATDTQYF
clone_size: NA; j_call: TRBJ2-3; v_call: TRBV9; d_call: NA; cdr3_length: 15; cdr3_nt: TGTGCCAGCAGCGTAGACGGTACTAGCACAGATACGCAGTATTTT; cdr3_aa: CASSVDGTSTDTQYF
clone_size: NA; j_call: TRBJ1-4; v_call: TRBV28; d_call: NA; cdr3_length: 12; cdr3_nt: TGTGCCAGCAGCACCCGGGGTGAAAAACTGTTTTTT; cdr3_aa: CASSTRGEKLFF
clone_size: NA; j_call: TRBJ2-5; v_call: TRBV5-1; d_call: NA; cdr3_length: 15; cdr3_nt: TGCGCCAGCAGCTTGGGCGGGTTGTACCAAGAGACCCAGTACTTC; cdr3_aa: CASSLGGLYQETQYF
clone_size: NA; j_call: TRBJ2-2; v_call: TRBV10-3; d_call: TRBD1; cdr3_length: 15; cdr3_nt: TGTGCCATCAGTGAGTCAACAGGGGGATCCGGGGAGCTGTTTTTT; cdr3_aa: CAISESTGGSGELFF
clone_size: NA; j_call: TRBJ2-1; v_call: TRBV5-1; d_call: TRBD1; cdr3_length: 14; cdr3_nt: TGCGCCAGCAGCTGGACAGGGGGTCTCAATGAGCAGTTCTTC; cdr3_aa: CASSWTGGLNEQFF
clone_size: NA; j_call: TRBJ1-1; v_call: TRBV6-2/TRBV6-3; d_call: TRBD1; cdr3_length: 15; cdr3_nt: TGTGCCAGCAGCCCGGGACAGGTTACAGGGTCTGAAGCTTTCTTT; cdr3_aa: CASSPGQVTGSEAFF
clone_size: NA; j_call: TRBJ2-3; v_call: TRBV7-3; d_call: TRBD2; cdr3_length: 16; cdr3_nt: TGTGCCAGCAGCCTCGACGCGGGAGGGCCGACAGATACGCAGTATTTT; cdr3_aa: CASSLDAGGPTDTQYF
clone_size: NA; j_call: TRBJ1-5; v_call: TRBV19; d_call: TRBD1; cdr3_length: 18; cdr3_nt: TGTGCCAGCCGTGGGACAGGGTCTTGGCCTATACCGAATCAGCCCCAGCATTTT; cdr3_aa: CASRGTGSWPIPNQPQHF
clone_size: NA; j_call: TRBJ1-6; v_call: TRBV2; d_call: NA; cdr3_length: 13; cdr3_nt: TGTGCCAGCGTTAACCGGGATATCAGTGGTCTCCACTTT; cdr3_aa: CASVNRDISGLHF
clone_size: many; j_call: TRBJ2-2; v_call: TRBV7-9; d_call: NA; cdr3_length: 13; cdr3_nt: TGTGCCAGCAGCTTAGGGGCCGGCGGGGAGCTGTTTTTT; cdr3_aa: CASSLGAGGELFF
clone_size: once; j_call: TRBJ2-2; v_call: TRBV25-1; d_call: TRBD2; cdr3_length: 14; cdr3_nt: TGTGCCAGCAACCCAGCGGGAGATCCCGGGGAGCTGTTTTTT; cdr3_aa: CASNPAGDPGELFF
clone_size: NA; j_call: TRBJ2-7; v_call: TRBV6-5; d_call: NA; cdr3_length: 12; cdr3_nt: TGTGCCAGCAGTTACGGCAGGGCCGAGCAGTACTTC; cdr3_aa: CASSYGRAEQYF
clone_size: NA; j_call: TRBJ2-2; v_call: TRBV19; d_call: TRBD2; cdr3_length: 15; cdr3_nt: TGTGCCAGTAGTATTAGCGGGGTGAACACCGGGGAGCTGTTTTTT; cdr3_aa: CASSISGVNTGELFF
clone_size: NA; j_call: TRBJ2-1; v_call: TRBV7-3; d_call: NA; cdr3_length: 14; cdr3_nt: TGTGCCAGCAGCTTAAGGACAGCAGACAATGAGCAGTTCTTC; cdr3_aa: CASSLRTADNEQFF
clone_size: NA; j_call: TRBJ2-7; v_call: TRBV7-2; d_call: TRBD2; cdr3_length: 14; cdr3_nt: TGTGCCAGCAGCTCGGGAGGGCGGGACCGCGAGCAGTACTTC; cdr3_aa: CASSSGGRDREQYF
clone_size: NA; j_call: TRBJ2-5; v_call: TRBV28; d_call: TRBD1; cdr3_length: 16; cdr3_nt: TGTGCCAGCAGTTTATTTCGGGACAGGCCACAAGAGACCCAGTACTTC; cdr3_aa: CASSLFRDRPQETQYF
clone_size: NA; j_call: TRBJ2-6; v_call: TRBV9; d_call: TRBD1; cdr3_length: 19; cdr3_nt: TGTGCCAGCAGCGTATACCCGGGACAGGGGGCGTCAGGGGCCAACGTCCTGACTTTC; cdr3_aa: CASSVYPGQGASGANVLTF
clone_size: few; j_call: TRBJ2-1; v_call: TRBV7-3; d_call: TRBD2; cdr3_length: 15; cdr3_nt: TGTGCCAGCAGCGAAGACGGGACTAGCGGGATAGGGCAGTTCTTC; cdr3_aa: CASSEDGTSGIGQFF
clone_size: few; j_call: TRBJ2-5; v_call: TRBV5-1; d_call: TRBD1; cdr3_length: 16; cdr3_nt: TGCGCCAGCAGCTTGGGGGACAGGATCCTCAAAGAGACCCAGTACTTC; cdr3_aa: CASSLGDRILKETQYF
clone_size: NA; j_call: TRBJ1-2; v_call: TRBV18; d_call: TRBD1; cdr3_length: 14; cdr3_nt: TGTGCCAGCTCTCAGGACAGGGTGAACTATGGCTACACCTTC; cdr3_aa: CASSQDRVNYGYTF